A single sample gave rise to the 11 T cell receptor beta chains below, sequenced in a study of cytomegalovirus exposure and HLA in healthy donors. The PCR contained 60 Vbeta and 13 Jbeta primers. TCRdb's copy holds only in-frame clones and misses some; the assay was immunoSEQ multiplex PCR. The data contain 95,000 to 100,000 clones, about 80% of them singletons. Source material: PBMCs. Receptor source: a man aged 35 to 55 in good health and CMV-seropositive.

The chain is built from TRBV5-4 and TRBJ1-6; 7 nucleotides agree with TRBD1. V was clipped by 3 bases and J by 6 bases; unmatched bases: 6. CDR3 length equals 15 residues. Per the germline V gene, CDR1 is SGHNT and CDR2 is YYREEE (reference sequence). The DNA of the CDR3 is TGTGCCAGCAGCTCGGGGACAGCACCTAATTCACCCCTCCACTTT. Its protein product is CASSSGTAPNSPLHF.

The rearrangement joins TRBV19 to TRBJ2-1; TRBD1 matches at 7 bases. Germline loops: CDR1 LNHDA, CDR2 SQIVND (reference sequence). There are 13 residues in the CDR3. V lost 6 bases and J lost 9; bases outside the gene matches: 8. The CDR3 loop is CASRRTGRAEQFF. In DNA form, the CDR3 reads TGTGCCAGTAGACGGACAGGCAGGGCTGAGCAGTTCTTC.

The chain carries TRBV5-8 and TRBJ1-2; D is possibly TRBD1 (6 bases). The CDR3 is made up of 14 amino acids. Trimming stripped 5 bases from V and 8 bases from J, with 19 bases between. CDR1 SGHTS and CDR2 YDEGEE come from the germline V gene. The CDR3 nucleotides read TGTGCCAGCAGAAAGCCCGGGACATCGGCGGGCTACACCTTC. Its translation: CASRKPGTSAGYTF.

This chain joins TRBV5-1 and TRBJ2-7, with no clear D. Germline V CDR1 and CDR2: SGHRS, YFSETQ. V lost 2 bases and J 0 bases, leaving 9 bases between the germline ends. There are 14 residues in the CDR3. The CDR3 coding sequence is TGCGCCAGCAGCTTCGCCGATAGCTCCTACGAGCAGTACTTC. Residues: CASSFADSSYEQYF.

This rearrangement joins TRBV6-5 to TRBJ2-5; the D gene is possibly TRBD2 (6 bases). Trimming took off 10 bases at V and 4 bases at J, with 16 bases between the two ends. The CDR3 contains 13 residues. Germline V gene data show CDR1 as MNHEY and CDR2 as SVGAGI. CDR3 sequence: CATRRAVRETQYF. Here the CDR3 DNA reads TGTGCCACTCGGAGGGCCGTTCGAGAGACCCAGTACTTC.

This sequence joins TRBV6-6 and TRBJ1-1; no clear D. V gave up 11 bases and J gave up 3 bases, with 16 bases separating them. This CDR3 region has 13 residues. CDR1 and CDR2 (germline): MNHNY, SVGAGI (reference sequence). The CDR3 DNA reads as TGTGCCGGCAAGATACGTAGTGACACTGAAGCTTTCTTT. Translating gives CAGKIRSDTEAFF.

The chain employs TRBV7-2 and TRBJ2-7; TRBD2 matches at 8 bases. Trimming cost V 5 bases and J 2 bases; bases outside gene matches: 14. CDR1 SGHTA and CDR2 FQGNSA come from the germline V gene. This CDR3 comprises 17 residues. The CDR3 DNA reads as TGTGCCAGCAGCGGAGAAGGGACTAGGACATCCCCCTACGAGCAGTACTTC. This encodes CASSGEGTRTSPYEQYF.

This chain connects TRBV5-1 to TRBJ1-1; no definite D call. With 3 bases removed from V and 4 bases from J, the gap between germline ends came to 10 bases. Germline loops: CDR1 SGHRS, CDR2 YFSETQ. The CDR3 loop spans 13 amino acids. This chain's CDR3 is CASSSGLGTEAFF. In DNA form, the CDR3 reads TGCGCCAGCAGCTCAGGATTGGGCACTGAAGCTTTCTTT.

The V and J genes are TRBV7-6 and TRBJ1-1; D perhaps matches TRBD1 (5 bases). CDR3 size: 13 residues. Germline V gene sequence: CDR1 SGHVS, CDR2 FNYEAQ. The V end was cut by 3 bases, the J end by 6 bases, with 11 bases between. CDR3 in amino acids: CASSFGGGAEAFF. The DNA for the CDR3 is TGTGCCAGCAGCTTCGGGGGAGGCGCTGAAGCTTTCTTT.

This chain uses TRBV28 with TRBJ2-1; 8 positions match TRBD2. This CDR3 has 15 amino acids. V shed 2 bases and J 6 bases; nucleotides not matched to a gene: 6. In germline, CDR1 is MDHEN, CDR2 SYDVKM. The CDR3 DNA follows: TGTGCCAGCAGTTTAGCGGGAGGCTTCTTCAATGAGCAGTTCTTC. Amino acids: CASSLAGGFFNEQFF.

This chain joins TRBV29-1 and TRBJ2-7; 8 bases align to TRBD2. The CDR3 is made up of 12 amino acids. Germline loops: CDR1 SQVTM, CDR2 ANQGSEA. V lost 5 bases, J lost 4 bases, and 4 bases stayed unmatched. The CDR3 is CSVRSGGYEQYF. The CDR3 bases are TGCAGCGTTCGGAGCGGGGGTTACGAGCAGTACTTC.